The clone carrying this T cell receptor (beta chain) was found a few times. The antigen is unknown. This sample is part of a study of T-cell memory formation after mild COVID-19. Study-level background: TCR clusters largely stayed donor specific.

V dropped 5 bases and J dropped 10 bases, with 13 bases sitting between them. The length of the CDR3 is 13 residues. Germline values: CDR1 SGHRS, CDR2 YFSETQ. TCRdb re-called the 5' RACE reads with MiXCR, one entry per CDR3 protein. This repertoire shows some 190,000 distinct CDR3 sequences, about a sixth found once; its top ten account for 2.4%. Findings of the study overall: Mainly in CM and EM were contracting CD4+ clones; CD8+ were in EMRA. From day 15 to 85, contracting clones were balanced between CD4 and CD8, whereas later expanders leaned toward CD4+. Some clones that responded were present in memory (sampled pre-infection), which suggests cross-reactive memory joined.

Sequencing was carried out using PBMCs or a T cell subset sorted from them (not recorded which). The V call is TRBV5-1, the J call TRBJ1-6, with no clear D. The TCR originated in an adult woman who had mild COVID-19 (a few samples of this study predate the infection). Cell type and time point are not known. CDR3 nucleotide sequence: TGCGCCAGCAGGTCAGGTCAGCGCTCACCCCTCCACTTT. It yields the protein CASRSGQRSPLHF.